This TCR beta chain was recorded in a study of early T cells in non-severe SARS-CoV-2 infection. This clonotype rates as large (0.1 to 1%). TCRdb used MiXCR to reprocess the 5' RACE reads, holding one entry per CDR3 protein. The repertoire consists of around 61,000 distinct CDR3 sequences, with around 16% occurring once and the leading ten covering about 4%. The CDR3 extends over 14 amino acids. After removal of 6 bases from V and 3 bases from J, the junction contained 6 bases not matched to a gene. Germline CDR1 is SGHRS and CDR2 is YFSETQ. The sequence derives from an adult who was a healthcare worker with PCR-confirmed SARS-CoV-2 infection or an uninfected control (not recorded which). Sequenced here: whole blood, sampled at baseline. The V gene is TRBV5-1, the J gene TRBJ2-3, with 8 nucleotides matching TRBD1. CDR3 in DNA: TGCGCCAGCACTACCGGACAGGGTACAGATACGCAGTATTTT. Translation gives CASTTGQGTDTQYF.